What follows are 32 T cell receptor beta chains derived from one specimen sequenced in a study of tumor-infiltrating lymphocytes in localized non-small cell lung cancer. The repertoire was sequenced with immunoSEQ multiplex PCR; TCRdb's copy has only in-frame clones and lacks some. The data show some 22,000 clones, around 80% seen once. Sample: lung tumor tissue. These receptors came from a human donor with non-small cell lung cancer.

The rearrangement links TRBV11-2 to TRBJ2-5; D remains ambiguous. Per the germline V gene, CDR1 is SGHAT and CDR2 is FQNNGV. Trimming stripped 2 bases from V and 0 bases from J, with 13 bases between. The CDR3 consists of 16 residues. CDR3 region: CASSLRFDQYQETQYF. The CDR3 DNA sequence: TGTGCCAGCAGCTTAAGGTTCGATCAGTACCAAGAGACCCAGTACTTC.

The chain employs TRBV6-5 and TRBJ2-7; 8 bases fit TRBD1. After removal of 6 bases from V and 6 bases from J, the junction contained 7 bases not matched to a gene. The V gene's germline CDR1 is MNHEY and CDR2 SVGAGI. The CDR3 sequence is 13 residues long. In DNA, the CDR3 is TGTGCCAGCAGAGGGGGGCAGGGGGCCGAGCAGTACTTC. As protein: CASRGGQGAEQYF.

The J gene is TRBJ2-7, the V gene TRBV4-3, with 7 positions matching TRBD1. This CDR3 is built from 14 residues. The germline V gene encodes CDR1 LGHNA and CDR2 YSLEER. Germline trimming cut 1 base from V and 3 bases from J; bases unmatched to any gene: 3. This CDR3 reads CASSQGRTGYEQYF. The CDR3 nucleotides read TGCGCCAGCAGCCAAGGGCGGACAGGCTACGAGCAGTACTTC.

V usage is TRBV11-2 and J usage is TRBJ2-5, with 7 positions matching TRBD1. Per germline, CDR1 SGHAT and CDR2 FQNNGV. The CDR3 totals 15 residues. The ends lost 2 bases at V and 4 bases at J; junction bases unmatched: 7. The CDR3 here is CASSLRQGWLETQYF. DNA of the CDR3: TGTGCCAGCAGCTTAAGACAGGGTTGGTTAGAGACCCAGTACTTC.

The rearrangement links TRBV7-8 to TRBJ2-7, with D perhaps TRBD1 (6 bases). This CDR3 is 15 amino acids long. Deletions cut 3 bases from V and 6 bases from J, with 18 bases between. Per germline, CDR1 SGHVS and CDR2 FQNEAQ. The CDR3 DNA sequence: TGTGCCAGCAGCTTGAACCGGGACAAAGGGCTCGAGCAGTACTTC. Translated: CASSLNRDKGLEQYF. The entire variable domain, with the rest obtained from reference TRBV7-8 and TRBJ2-7, is as follows: GAGVSQSPRYKVAKRGQDVALRCDPISGHVSLFWYQQALGQGPEFLTYFQNEAQLDKSGLPSDRFFAERPEGSVSTLKIQRTQQEDSAVYLCASSLNRDKGLEQYFGPGTRLTVT.

CDR3 sequence: CATSSGPQETQYF. CDR3 nucleotide sequence: TGTGCCACGTCTTCAGGGCCCCAAGAGACCCAGTACTTC. The rearrangement uses TRBV5-4 and TRBJ2-5, with TRBD1 as a possible D gene (5 bases). The CDR3 is 13 residues long. The V end lost 9 bases, the J end lost 1 base, and 13 bases lay between the germline ends. Germline assignment: CDR1 SGHNT and CDR2 YYREEE (reference sequence).

This clone showed up just a few times. The chain recombines TRBV15 with TRBJ2-6; no clear D. V lost 1 base and J lost 0, with 13 bases in between. Per the germline V gene, CDR1 is LNHNV and CDR2 is YYDKDF (reference sequence). There are 18 residues in the CDR3. The DNA of the CDR3 is TGTGCCACCAGCAGAGGCCAGGACGGTCACTCTGGGGCCAACGTCCTGACTTTC. Encoded protein: CATSRGQDGHSGANVLTF.

The chain employs TRBV11-2 and TRBJ2-5, with a possible D match to TRBD2 (5 bases). Germline assignment: CDR1 SGHAT and CDR2 FQNNGV. The CDR3 has 15 residues. The germline V and J ends were trimmed by 5 bases and 5 bases, with 18 bases remaining between them. The CDR3, as DNA: TGTGCCAGCAGCCCCGAGTTGGGGAGACGGGAGACCCAGTACTTC. Residues: CASSPELGRRETQYF.

The rearrangement joins TRBV27 to TRBJ2-1; maybe TRBD2 (5 bases). The CDR3 runs to 12 residues. V lost 5 bases, J lost 3 bases, and 5 bases lay in between. From germline, CDR1 is MNHEY and CDR2 SMNVEV (reference sequence). The CDR3 DNA follows: TGTGCCAGCAGTACTAGCTACAATGAGCAGTTCTTC. It is translated as CASSTSYNEQFF.

This clone was picked up one time. The chain employs TRBV6-1 and TRBJ2-7; possible D gene TRBD1, 5 bases. Germline V gene lookup returns CDR1 MNHNS and CDR2 SASEGT. The CDR3 consists of 13 residues. V was trimmed by 2 bases and J by 3 bases, leaving 8 bases between them. CDR3 DNA: TGTGCCAGCAGTGAACGACAGTACTACGAGCAGTACTTC. Encoded protein: CASSERQYYEQYF.

This chain links TRBV6-1 with TRBJ1-4, with D hard to call. CDR3 length: 13 amino acids. Germline loops: CDR1 MNHNS, CDR2 SASEGT. V was trimmed by 10 bases and J by 2 bases, leaving 11 bases between them. CDR3 sequence (DNA): TGTGCCACCGCTGAACGGACTAATGAAAAACTGTTTTTT. This translates into CATAERTNEKLFF.

The CDR3 nucleotides are TGTGCCACAGGTCGTGACGGACCGAACACTGAAGCTTTCTTT. Amino acids: CATGRDGPNTEAFF. This chain joins TRBV2 and TRBJ1-1; D is uncertain. The CDR3 is made up of 14 amino acids. Trimming removed 10 bases at V and 1 base at J, with 16 bases between. Germline V gene data show CDR1 as SNHLY and CDR2 as FYNNEI.

The chain couples TRBV5-1 to TRBJ2-1, with 16 bases lining up with TRBD2. This CDR3 has 17 amino acids. Germline-derived CDR1 and CDR2 are SGHRS and YFSETQ. With 4 bases clipped from V and 7 bases from J, the junction kept 8 bases outside the gene matches. The CDR3 loop is CASSTGLAGGPTNEQFF. The CDR3 nucleotides are TGCGCCAGCAGCACGGGACTAGCGGGAGGGCCAACTAATGAGCAGTTCTTC.

This chain connects TRBV7-2 to TRBJ2-1, with D perhaps TRBD1 (7 bases). V was clipped by 9 bases and J by 8 bases, with 20 bases between them. The CDR3 loop spans 14 amino acids. The germline V gene has CDR1 SGHTA and CDR2 FQGNSA. The CDR3 region has the DNA TGTGCCAGTAGGGGGACAGCCGGGACTTATGAGCAGTTCTTC. Residues: CASRGTAGTYEQFF.

The chain joins TRBV11-2 to TRBJ2-1; tentatively, D is TRBD2 (7 bases). V was trimmed by 1 base and J by 11 bases, leaving 18 bases between them. There are 15 residues in the CDR3. Per the germline V gene, CDR1 is SGHAT and CDR2 is FQNNGV. CDR3 sequence (DNA): TGTGCCAGCAGCTTAGGGGGTATCGAGCGGGACAAGCAGTTCTTC. Translated: CASSLGGIERDKQFF.

The gene calls are TRBV11-2 and TRBJ2-1, with 13 bases identical to TRBD2. The CDR3 totals 18 residues. CDR1 and CDR2 (germline): SGHAT, FQNNGV. The trim removed 5 bases at V and 9 bases at J, leaving 16 bases unmatched. CDR3 residues: CASSPWTSGSNRAGEQFF. DNA of the CDR3: TGTGCCAGCAGCCCCTGGACTAGCGGGAGTAATCGCGCGGGTGAGCAGTTCTTC.

The chain uses TRBV18 and TRBJ2-7; D might be TRBD1 (6 bases). The germline CDR1 and CDR2 sequences are KGHSH and LQKENI. V lost 3 bases and J 2 bases, leaving 11 bases between the germline ends. There are 14 residues in the CDR3. CDR3 sequence reads: CASSPGTPPYEQYF. CDR3 bases: TGTGCCAGCTCACCTGGGACACCTCCCTACGAGCAGTACTTC.

V gene TRBV11-2 combines with J gene TRBJ1-2, with 10 positions matching TRBD1. The CDR3 loop spans 18 amino acids. Germline trimming cut 1 base from V and 7 bases from J; bases unmatched to any gene: 15. In germline, CDR1 is SGHAT, CDR2 FQNNGV. The CDR3 coding sequence is TGTGCCAGCAGCTTAGGAGGGACAGGGGCCGCGGGTGCTAGTGGCTACACCTTC. It yields the protein CASSLGGTGAAGASGYTF.

The chain links TRBV15 to TRBJ2-7, with 11 nucleotides matching TRBD1. Per the germline V gene, CDR1 is LNHNV and CDR2 is YYDKDF (reference sequence). This CDR3 is 15 amino acids long. The V and J ends lost 3 bases and 5 bases, in that order; junction bases with no gene match: 6. The CDR3 coding sequence is TGTGCCACCAGCAGGGGTGGACAGGGGGCCCACGAGCAGTACTTC. It codes for CATSRGGQGAHEQYF.

This chain connects TRBV11-2 to TRBJ1-3, with D unresolved. The CDR3 totals 16 residues. V dropped 0 bases and J dropped 0 bases, with 9 bases sitting between them. The V gene's germline CDR1 is SGHAT and CDR2 FQNNGV. As DNA, the CDR3 is TGTGCCAGCAGCTTAGAGTGGCACAACTCTGGAAACACCATATATTTT. Protein: CASSLEWHNSGNTIYF.

The chain joins TRBV11-2 to TRBJ2-7; the D gene could be TRBD1 or TRBD2 (6 bases each). V shed 6 bases and J shed 0 bases, with 12 bases lying between them. The CDR3 has 14 amino acids. Germline values: CDR1 SGHAT, CDR2 FQNNGV. CDR3 amino acids: CASRPPGASYEQYF. CDR3 in DNA: TGTGCCAGCAGACCTCCGGGGGCCTCCTACGAGCAGTACTTC. Full variable domain (rest looked up from reference TRBV11-2 and TRBJ2-7): EAGVAQSPRYKIIEKRQSVAFWCNPISGHATLYWYQQILGQGPKLLIQFQNNGVVDDSQLPKDRFSAERLKGVDSTLKIQPAKLEDSAVYLCASRPPGASYEQYFGPGTRLTVT.

This chain uses TRBV12-5 with TRBJ1-2; D perhaps matches TRBD1 (5 bases). V lost 6 bases and J 2 bases, leaving 10 bases between the germline ends. Germline values: CDR1 LGHNT, CDR2 FRNRAP. The length of the CDR3 is 13 residues. CDR3 nucleotides: TGTGCTAGTGGGGGGGTTAGAAACTATGGCTACACCTTC. Its protein product is CASGGVRNYGYTF.

This clone came up a few times. This chain links TRBV15 with TRBJ1-5; possibly TRBD1 for D (6 bases). V was shortened by 1 base and J by 1 base, with 8 bases between the two germline ends. The CDR3 has 15 residues. The germline gives CDR1 LNHNV, CDR2 YYDKDF (reference sequence). CDR3 DNA: TGTGCCACCAGCAGAGGGACAGCCAGCAATCAGCCCCAGCATTTT. It translates to CATSRGTASNQPQHF.

This chain connects TRBV7-2 to TRBJ2-1; 11 bases agree with TRBD2. J lost 7 bases, V lost 3 bases, and 5 bases had no gene match. CDR1 SGHTA and CDR2 FQGNSA come from the germline V gene. The CDR3 sequence is 15 residues long. The CDR3 DNA sequence: TGTGCCAGCAGCTTTTATAGCGGGAGGGGTAATGAGCAGTTCTTC. Its protein product is CASSFYSGRGNEQFF.

The V and J genes are TRBV5-4 and TRBJ1-2; the D gene is possibly TRBD1 (5 bases). The CDR3 consists of 13 residues. Germline CDR1 is SGHNT and CDR2 is YYREEE (reference sequence). Trimming took off 2 bases at V and 8 bases at J, with 13 bases between the two ends. The CDR3 sequence: CASSFNRGRGYTF. Here the CDR3 DNA reads TGTGCCAGCAGCTTTAATCGGGGACGAGGCTACACCTTC.

The sample holds a few counts of this clone. CDR3 coding DNA: TGCGCCAGCAGCTTGGTGGAGACTAGCGCCTACAATGAGCAGTTCTTC. Its protein product is CASSLVETSAYNEQFF. The chain joins TRBV5-1 to TRBJ2-1, with 8 bases identical to TRBD2. The CDR3 sequence is 16 residues long. Germline V gene sequence: CDR1 SGHRS, CDR2 YFSETQ. The V and J ends lost 0 bases and 2 bases, in that order; junction bases with no gene match: 4. Based on the CDR3 plus reference TRBV5-1 and TRBJ2-1, the full variable domain is KAGVTQTPRYLIKTRGQQVTLSCSPISGHRSVSWYQQTPGQGLQFLFEYFSETQRNKGNFPGRFSGRQFSNSRSEMNVSTLELGDSALYLCASSLVETSAYNEQFFGPGTRLTVL.

The rearrangement uses TRBV6-6 and TRBJ1-5, with D possibly TRBD1 on 6 matching bases. V dropped 2 bases and J dropped 5 bases, with 10 bases sitting between them. Germline-derived CDR1 and CDR2 are MNHNY and SVGAGI (reference sequence). This CDR3 contains 14 residues. The CDR3 loop is CASSYGGAHQPQHF. The CDR3 DNA reads as TGTGCCAGCAGTTACGGGGGGGCCCATCAGCCCCAGCATTTT.

This clone is deemed medium-sized. The CDR3 spells CASSQVASGSEQFF. CDR3 nucleotide sequence: TGCGCCAGCAGCCAAGTGGCCTCGGGGAGTGAGCAGTTCTTC. This sequence joins TRBV4-3 and TRBJ2-1; the D gene is possibly TRBD2 (5 bases). The CDR3 runs to 14 residues. V was pared by 1 base and J by 9 bases, with 13 bases between. Germline V lookup: CDR1 LGHNA, CDR2 YSLEER.

This clone has a handful of counts. This chain uses TRBV5-1 with TRBJ2-7; 11 nucleotides match TRBD1. CDR1 SGHRS and CDR2 YFSETQ come from the germline V gene. Trimming removed 4 bases from V and 5 bases from J; junction bases left unmatched: 11. The CDR3 has 16 amino acids. CDR3 nucleotide sequence: TGCGCCAGCAGCCGTGGTGGACAGGGGGCTCAGAACGAGCAGTACTTC. Translating gives CASSRGGQGAQNEQYF.

This clone was seen a few times. V and J are TRBV5-1 and TRBJ2-4; a possible D gene is TRBD1 (6 bases). CDR1 SGHRS and CDR2 YFSETQ come from the germline V gene. V dropped 1 base and J dropped 5 bases, with 10 bases sitting between them. CDR3 length: 14 residues. CDR3 sequence (DNA): TGCGCCAGCAGCTTGACAGGGCCCGAAAACATTCAGTACTTC. This codes for CASSLTGPENIQYF.

This clone was found once. This sequence joins TRBV27 and TRBJ1-5, with 7 bases matching TRBD1. The germline V gene has CDR1 MNHEY and CDR2 SMNVEV (reference sequence). V was pared by 5 bases and J by 12 bases, with 10 bases of the junction left unmatched. The CDR3 spans 13 residues. Here the CDR3 reads CASSIQGQAVQHF. In DNA form, the CDR3 reads TGTGCCAGCAGTATTCAAGGACAGGCAGTCCAGCATTTT.

The genes are TRBV5-1 and TRBJ1-3, with D perhaps matching TRBD1 (5 bases). The ends were cut back, 2 bases at V and 2 bases at J, with 8 bases in the middle. This CDR3 contains 14 residues. Germline values: CDR1 SGHRS, CDR2 YFSETQ. CDR3 bases: TGCGCCAGCAGCTTCGGGACCGCTGGAAACACCATATATTTT. Protein: CASSFGTAGNTIYF.